This T cell receptor (beta chain) derives from a study of cytomegalovirus exposure and HLA in healthy donors. Germline V gene lookup returns CDR1 MDHEN and CDR2 SYDVKM. V was cut by 4 bases and J by 1 base, with 11 bases left in between. The CDR3 has 15 amino acids. With 60 Vbeta and 13 Jbeta primers, the PCR was carried out. TCRdb's copy holds only in-frame clones and misses some; the assay was immunoSEQ multiplex PCR. This table has some 70,000 clones, approximately 78% appearing once. Sequencing was carried out using PBMCs. The clonotype was recovered from a man between 18 and 35 years old in good health and CMV-seropositive. The chain recombines TRBV28 with TRBJ1-5, with D hard to call. The CDR3 coding sequence is TGTGCCAGCAGTTCCCCCGGGGAAAGCAATCAGCCCCAGCATTTT. It specifies CASSSPGESNQPQHF.